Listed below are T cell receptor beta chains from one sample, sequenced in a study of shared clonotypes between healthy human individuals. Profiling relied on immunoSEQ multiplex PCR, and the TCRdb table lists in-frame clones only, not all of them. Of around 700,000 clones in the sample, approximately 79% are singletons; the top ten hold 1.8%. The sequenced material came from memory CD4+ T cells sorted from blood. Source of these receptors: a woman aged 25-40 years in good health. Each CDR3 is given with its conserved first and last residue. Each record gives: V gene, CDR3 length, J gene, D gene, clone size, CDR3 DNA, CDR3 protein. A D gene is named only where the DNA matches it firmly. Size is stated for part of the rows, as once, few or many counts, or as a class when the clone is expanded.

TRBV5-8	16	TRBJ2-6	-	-	TGTGCCAGCAGCCAAGACAGAATCTCTGGGGCCAACGTCCTGACTTTC	CASSQDRISGANVLTF
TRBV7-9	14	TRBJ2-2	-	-	TGTGCCAGCAGCTCGGATGCTAACACCGGGGAGCTGTTTTTT	CASSSDANTGELFF
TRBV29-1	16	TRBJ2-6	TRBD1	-	TGCAGCGTTGAAGATGGGTCAGGGGGCGGGGCCAACGTCCTGACTTTC	CSVEDGSGGGANVLTF
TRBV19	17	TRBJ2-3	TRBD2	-	TGTGCCAGTAGTATAGCTCCTAGCGGTACTAGCACAGATACGCAGTATTTT	CASSIAPSGTSTDTQYF
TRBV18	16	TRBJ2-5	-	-	TGTGCCAGCTCACCTTTATCCGGTGGACTGCAAGAGACCCAGTACTTC	CASSPLSGGLQETQYF
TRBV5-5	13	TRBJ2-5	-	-	TGTGCCAGCGGAAGGGGGTTGACGGAGACCCAGTACTTC	CASGRGLTETQYF
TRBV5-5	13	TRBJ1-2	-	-	TGTGCCAGCAGCTTGGACAGGCCCGGCGGCTACACCTTC	CASSLDRPGGYTF
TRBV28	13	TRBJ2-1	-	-	TGTGCCAGCAGCCGGACAGTAAACAATGAGCAGTTCTTC	CASSRTVNNEQFF
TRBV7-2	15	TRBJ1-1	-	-	TGTGCCAGCAGCTTACTAGCCGGGAGGGGCACTGAAGCTTTCTTT	CASSLLAGRGTEAFF
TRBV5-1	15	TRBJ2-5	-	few	TGCGCCAGCAGCCTCGGGAGCCGGGAGTGGGAGACCCAGTACTTC	CASSLGSREWETQYF
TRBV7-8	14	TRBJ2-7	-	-	TGTGCCAGCAGCTTAGTTACGCTCTCCTACGAGCAGTACTTC	CASSLVTLSYEQYF
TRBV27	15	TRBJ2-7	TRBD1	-	TGTGCCAGCAGTTTTCCCGGGACAGCCATCTACGAGCAGTACTTC	CASSFPGTAIYEQYF
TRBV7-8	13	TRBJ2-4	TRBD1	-	TGTGCCAGCAGCTGGAGACAGGGAACCATTCAGTACTTC	CASSWRQGTIQYF
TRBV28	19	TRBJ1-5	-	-	TGTGCCAGCCAATTTCCACCCGGGTTAGGGGGATATAGCAATCAGCCCCAGCATTTT	CASQFPPGLGGYSNQPQHF
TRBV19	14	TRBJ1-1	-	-	TGTGCCAGTAGTATGAGACAGACGAACACTGAAGCTTTCTTT	CASSMRQTNTEAFF
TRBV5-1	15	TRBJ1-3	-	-	TGCGCCAGCAGTGAGGAACTTATCTCTGGAAACACCATATATTTT	CASSEELISGNTIYF
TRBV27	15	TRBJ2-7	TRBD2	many	TGTGCCAGCAGTCTCGACGTCGGGGGGGGTAGCGAGCAGTACTTC	CASSLDVGGGSEQYF
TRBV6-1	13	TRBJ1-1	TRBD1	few	TGTGCCAGCAGTGAAAGAGGACAGGGAAGAGCTTTCTTT	CASSERGQGRAFF
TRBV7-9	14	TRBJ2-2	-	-	TGTGCCAGCAGCTTCCGGGATAACACCGGGGAGCTGTTTTTT	CASSFRDNTGELFF
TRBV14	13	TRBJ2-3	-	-	TGTGCCAGCAGCCAAGATTTGGGACATACGCAGTATTTT	CASSQDLGHTQYF
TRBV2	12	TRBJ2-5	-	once	TGTGCCAGCCACAGGGGGGGCGAGACCCAGTACTTC	CASHRGGETQYF
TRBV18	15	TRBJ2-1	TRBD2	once	TGTGCCAGCTCACCTAGCGGGACTACCTACAATGAGCAGTTCTTC	CASSPSGTTYNEQFF